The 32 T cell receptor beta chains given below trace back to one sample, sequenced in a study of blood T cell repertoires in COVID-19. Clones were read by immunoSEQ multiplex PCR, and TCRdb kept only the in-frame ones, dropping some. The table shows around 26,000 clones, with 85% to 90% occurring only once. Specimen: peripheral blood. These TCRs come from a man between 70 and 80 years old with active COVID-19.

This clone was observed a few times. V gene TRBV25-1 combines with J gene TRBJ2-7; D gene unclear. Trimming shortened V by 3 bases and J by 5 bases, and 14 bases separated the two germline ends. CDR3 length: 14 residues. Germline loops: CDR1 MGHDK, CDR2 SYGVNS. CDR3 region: CASSDTGLVHEQYF. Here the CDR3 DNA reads TGTGCCAGCAGTGATACCGGTTTAGTCCACGAGCAGTACTTC.

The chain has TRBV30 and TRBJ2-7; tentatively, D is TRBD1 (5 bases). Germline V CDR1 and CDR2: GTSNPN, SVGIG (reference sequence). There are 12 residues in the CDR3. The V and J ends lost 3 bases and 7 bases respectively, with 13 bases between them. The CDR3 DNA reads TGTGCCTGGAGCAGGGTCGTAGGAGAGCAGTACTTC. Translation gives CAWSRVVGEQYF.

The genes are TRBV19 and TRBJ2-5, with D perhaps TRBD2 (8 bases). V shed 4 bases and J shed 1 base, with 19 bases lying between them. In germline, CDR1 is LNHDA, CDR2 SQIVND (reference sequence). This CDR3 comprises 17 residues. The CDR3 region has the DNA TGTGCCAGTAGTAATAGGGGGCTGCGGGGGGTCCAAGAGACCCAGTACTTC. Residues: CASSNRGLRGVQETQYF.

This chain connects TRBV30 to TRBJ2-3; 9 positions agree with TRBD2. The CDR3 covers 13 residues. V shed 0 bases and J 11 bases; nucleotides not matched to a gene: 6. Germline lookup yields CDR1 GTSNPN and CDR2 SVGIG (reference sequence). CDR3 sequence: CAWSVTHSGGQYF. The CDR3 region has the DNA TGTGCCTGGAGTGTAACCCATAGCGGGGGGCAGTATTTT.

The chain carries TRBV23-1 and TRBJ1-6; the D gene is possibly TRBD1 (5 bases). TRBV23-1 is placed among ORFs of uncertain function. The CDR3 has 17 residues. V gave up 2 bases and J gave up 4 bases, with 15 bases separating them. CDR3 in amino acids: CASSQKPMGGYNSPLHF. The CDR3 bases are TGCGCCAGCAGTCAAAAGCCAATGGGGGGGTATAATTCACCCCTCCACTTT.

Written as DNA, the CDR3 is TGTGCCACCAGCCGCGTAGACAGGGGAGATGGCTACACCTTC. This codes for CATSRVDRGDGYTF. This chain uses TRBV15 with TRBJ1-2; 8 bases are shared with TRBD1. The trim removed 5 bases at V and 6 bases at J, leaving 8 bases unmatched. The germline CDR1 and CDR2 sequences are LNHNV and YYDKDF (reference sequence). CDR3 size: 14 residues.

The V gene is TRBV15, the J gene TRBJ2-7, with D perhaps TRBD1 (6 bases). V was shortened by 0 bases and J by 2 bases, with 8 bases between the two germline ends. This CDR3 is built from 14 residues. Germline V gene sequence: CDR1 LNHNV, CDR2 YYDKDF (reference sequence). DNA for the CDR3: TGTGCCACCAGCAGAGACAGGGGACCCTACGAGCAGTACTTC. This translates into CATSRDRGPYEQYF.

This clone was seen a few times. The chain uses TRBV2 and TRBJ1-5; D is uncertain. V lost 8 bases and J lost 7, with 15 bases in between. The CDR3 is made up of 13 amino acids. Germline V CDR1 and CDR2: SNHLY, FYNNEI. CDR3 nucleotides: TGTGCCAGCGAGTCCGAAACCAACCAGCCCCAGCATTTT. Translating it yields CASESETNQPQHF.

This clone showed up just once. CDR3 in DNA: TGCGCCAGCAGTCGGTACACAGATACGCAGTATTTT. Translating gives CASSRYTDTQYF. The chain employs TRBV5-1 and TRBJ2-3; D is undetermined. Germline CDR1 reads SGHRS; CDR2 reads YFSETQ. Trimming pared 5 bases from V and 2 bases from J, leaving 6 bases between. The CDR3 has 12 residues. The entire variable domain, with the rest obtained from reference TRBV5-1 and TRBJ2-3, is as follows: KAGVTQTPRYLIKTRGQQVTLSCSPISGHRSVSWYQQTPGQGLQFLFEYFSETQRNKGNFPGRFSGRQFSNSRSEMNVSTLELGDSALYLCASSRYTDTQYFGPGTRLTVL.

The CDR3 DNA follows: TGCGCCAGCAGTGAGACAGGGGAAACTGAAGCTTTCTTT. Translating gives CASSETGETEAFF. This rearrangement joins TRBV10-2 to TRBJ1-1; 7 bases agree with TRBD1. After removal of 2 bases from V and 5 bases from J, the junction contained 2 bases not matched to a gene. The CDR3 has 13 amino acids. Germline V gene lookup returns CDR1 WSHSY and CDR2 SAAADI.

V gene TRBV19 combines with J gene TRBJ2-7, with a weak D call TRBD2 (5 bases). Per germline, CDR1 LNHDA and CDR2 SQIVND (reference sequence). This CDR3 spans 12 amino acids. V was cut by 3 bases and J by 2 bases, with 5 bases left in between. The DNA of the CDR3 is TGTGCCAGTAGTATCGGGACCTACGAGCAGTACTTC. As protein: CASSIGTYEQYF.

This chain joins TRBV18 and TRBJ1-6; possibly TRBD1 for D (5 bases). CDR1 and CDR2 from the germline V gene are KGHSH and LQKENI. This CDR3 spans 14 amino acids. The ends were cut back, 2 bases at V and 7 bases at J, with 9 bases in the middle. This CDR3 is CASSPGAPNSPLHF. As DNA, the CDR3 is TGTGCCAGCTCACCAGGGGCCCCAAATTCACCCCTCCACTTT.

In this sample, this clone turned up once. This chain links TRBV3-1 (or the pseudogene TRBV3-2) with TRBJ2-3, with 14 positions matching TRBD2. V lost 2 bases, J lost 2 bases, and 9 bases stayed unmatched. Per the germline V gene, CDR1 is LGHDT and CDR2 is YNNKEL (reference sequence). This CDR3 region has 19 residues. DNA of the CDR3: TGTGCCAGCAGCCAACCTCCGGGACTAGCGGGGGCCCTCACAGATACGCAGTATTTT. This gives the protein CASSQPPGLAGALTDTQYF.

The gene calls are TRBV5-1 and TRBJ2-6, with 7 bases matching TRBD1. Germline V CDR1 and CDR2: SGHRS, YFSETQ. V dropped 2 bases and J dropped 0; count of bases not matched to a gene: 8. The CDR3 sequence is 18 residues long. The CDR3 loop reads CASSFPRDRLSGANVLTF. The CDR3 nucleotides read TGCGCCAGCAGCTTCCCCCGGGACAGACTCTCTGGGGCCAACGTCCTGACTTTC.

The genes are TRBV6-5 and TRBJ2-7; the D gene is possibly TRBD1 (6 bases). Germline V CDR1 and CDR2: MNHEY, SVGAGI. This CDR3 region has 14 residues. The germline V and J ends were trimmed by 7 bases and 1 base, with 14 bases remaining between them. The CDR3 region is CASKAGVGSYEQYF. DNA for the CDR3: TGTGCCAGCAAGGCAGGGGTGGGGTCCTACGAGCAGTACTTC.

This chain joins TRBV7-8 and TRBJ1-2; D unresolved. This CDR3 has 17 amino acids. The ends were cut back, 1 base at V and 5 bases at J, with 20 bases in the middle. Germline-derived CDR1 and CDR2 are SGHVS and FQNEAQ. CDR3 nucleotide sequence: TGTGCCAGCAGCTTAGGTGGGAGGCGCGCGGTGGGGTATGGCTACACCTTC. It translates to CASSLGGRRAVGYGYTF.

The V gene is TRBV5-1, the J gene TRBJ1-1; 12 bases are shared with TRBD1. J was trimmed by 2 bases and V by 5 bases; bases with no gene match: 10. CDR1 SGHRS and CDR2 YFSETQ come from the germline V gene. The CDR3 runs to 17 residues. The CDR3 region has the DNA TGCGCCAGCAGACGCCCGGGACAGGGGGCTGCTAACACTGAAGCTTTCTTT. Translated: CASRRPGQGAANTEAFF.

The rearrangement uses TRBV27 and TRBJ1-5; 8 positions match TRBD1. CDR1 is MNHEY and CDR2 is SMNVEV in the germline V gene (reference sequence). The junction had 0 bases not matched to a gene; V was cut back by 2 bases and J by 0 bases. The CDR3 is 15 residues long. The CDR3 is CASSLGQGSNQPQHF. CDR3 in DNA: TGTGCCAGCAGTTTAGGACAGGGTAGCAATCAGCCCCAGCATTTT.

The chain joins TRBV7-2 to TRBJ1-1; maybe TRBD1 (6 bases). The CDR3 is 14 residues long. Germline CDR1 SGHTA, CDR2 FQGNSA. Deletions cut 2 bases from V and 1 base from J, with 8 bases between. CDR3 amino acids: CASSLQGTNTEAFF. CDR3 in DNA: TGTGCCAGCAGCTTACAGGGGACGAACACTGAAGCTTTCTTT.

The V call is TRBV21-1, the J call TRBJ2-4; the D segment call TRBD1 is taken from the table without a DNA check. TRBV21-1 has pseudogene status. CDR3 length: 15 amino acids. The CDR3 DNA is TGTGCCAACAGCAGGATAACAGGGGTTAAGACGATTCAGTACTTC. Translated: CANSRITGVKTIQYF.

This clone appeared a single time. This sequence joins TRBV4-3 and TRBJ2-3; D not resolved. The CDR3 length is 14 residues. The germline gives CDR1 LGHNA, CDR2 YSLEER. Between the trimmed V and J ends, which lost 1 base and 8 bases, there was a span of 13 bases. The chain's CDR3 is CASSQGALTTTQYF. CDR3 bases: TGCGCCAGCAGCCAAGGGGCACTGACGACTACGCAGTATTTT.

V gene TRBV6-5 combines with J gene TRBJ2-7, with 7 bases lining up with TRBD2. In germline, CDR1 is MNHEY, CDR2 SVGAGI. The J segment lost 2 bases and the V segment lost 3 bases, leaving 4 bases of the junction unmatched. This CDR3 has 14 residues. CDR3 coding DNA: TGTGCCAGCAGTTATCGCGGGGGTACCTACGAGCAGTACTTC. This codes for CASSYRGGTYEQYF.

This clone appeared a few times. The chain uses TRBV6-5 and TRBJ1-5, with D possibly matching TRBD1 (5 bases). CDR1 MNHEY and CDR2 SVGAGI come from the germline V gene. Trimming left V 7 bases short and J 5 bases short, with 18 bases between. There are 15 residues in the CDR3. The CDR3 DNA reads TGTGCCAGCACTCAAGGCTTGGGGGGGTATCAGCCCCAGCATTTT. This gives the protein CASTQGLGGYQPQHF.

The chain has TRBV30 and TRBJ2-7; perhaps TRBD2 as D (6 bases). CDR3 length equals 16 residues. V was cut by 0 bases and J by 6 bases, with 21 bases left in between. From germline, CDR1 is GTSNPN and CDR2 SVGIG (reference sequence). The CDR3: CAWSVQRPGLLGEQYF. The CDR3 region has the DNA TGTGCCTGGAGTGTACAACGGCCGGGACTGCTCGGCGAGCAGTACTTC.

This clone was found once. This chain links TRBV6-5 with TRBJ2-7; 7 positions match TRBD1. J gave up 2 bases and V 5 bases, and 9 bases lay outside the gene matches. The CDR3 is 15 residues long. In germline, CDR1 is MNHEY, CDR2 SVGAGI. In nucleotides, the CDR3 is TGTGCCAGCAGTAGGACAGGAGATAGAACCTACGAGCAGTACTTC. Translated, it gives CASSRTGDRTYEQYF.

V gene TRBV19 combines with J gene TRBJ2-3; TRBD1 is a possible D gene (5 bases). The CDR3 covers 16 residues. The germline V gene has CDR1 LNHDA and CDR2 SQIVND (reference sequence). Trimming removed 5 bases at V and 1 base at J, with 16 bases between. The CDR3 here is CASSRTWGVGTDTQYF. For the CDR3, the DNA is TGTGCCAGTAGTCGTACCTGGGGCGTCGGCACAGATACGCAGTATTTT.

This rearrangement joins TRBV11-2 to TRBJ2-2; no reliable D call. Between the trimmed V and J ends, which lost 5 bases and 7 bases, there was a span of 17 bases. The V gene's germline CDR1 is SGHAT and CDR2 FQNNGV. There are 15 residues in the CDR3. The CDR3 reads CASSPFRNVYGELFF. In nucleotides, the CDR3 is TGTGCCAGCAGCCCCTTTAGAAATGTGTACGGGGAGCTGTTTTTT.

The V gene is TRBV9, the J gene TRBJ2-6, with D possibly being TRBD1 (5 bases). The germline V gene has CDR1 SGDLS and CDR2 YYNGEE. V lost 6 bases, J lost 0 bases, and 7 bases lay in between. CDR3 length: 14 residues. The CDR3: CASKGHSGANVLTF. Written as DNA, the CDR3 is TGTGCCAGCAAGGGGCACTCTGGGGCCAACGTCCTGACTTTC.

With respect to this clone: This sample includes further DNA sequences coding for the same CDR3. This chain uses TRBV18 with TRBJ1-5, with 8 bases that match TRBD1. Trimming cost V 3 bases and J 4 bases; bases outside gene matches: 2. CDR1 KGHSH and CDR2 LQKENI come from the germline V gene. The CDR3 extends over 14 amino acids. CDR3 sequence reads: CASSPTGGNQPQHF. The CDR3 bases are TGTGCCAGCTCACCTACAGGGGGAAATCAGCCCCAGCATTTT.

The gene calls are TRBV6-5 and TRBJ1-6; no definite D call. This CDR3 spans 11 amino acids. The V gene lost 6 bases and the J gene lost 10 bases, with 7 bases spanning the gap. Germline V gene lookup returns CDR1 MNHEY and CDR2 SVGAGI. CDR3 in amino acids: CASSSVSPLHF. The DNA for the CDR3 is TGTGCCAGCAGCTCAGTCTCACCCCTCCACTTT.

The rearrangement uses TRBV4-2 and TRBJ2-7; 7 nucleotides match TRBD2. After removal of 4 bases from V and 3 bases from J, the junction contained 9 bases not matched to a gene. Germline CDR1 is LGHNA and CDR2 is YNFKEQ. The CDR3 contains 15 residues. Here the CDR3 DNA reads TGTGCCAGCAGCCCGGGCCTAGCGGCCCACTACGAGCAGTACTTC. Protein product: CASSPGLAAHYEQYF.

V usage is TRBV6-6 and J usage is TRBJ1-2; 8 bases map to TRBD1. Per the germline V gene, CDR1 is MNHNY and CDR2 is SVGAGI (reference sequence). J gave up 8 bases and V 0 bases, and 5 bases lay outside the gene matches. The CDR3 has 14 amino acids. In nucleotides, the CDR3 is TGTGCCAGCAGTTACTCCCAGGGGGCCGAGGGCTACACCTTC. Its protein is CASSYSQGAEGYTF.